This T cell receptor (beta chain) is from a study of T cell repertoires in cytomegalovirus infection. General observations from the study: Pooled public TCR beta family frequency picked out CMV carriers with the relevant HLA. The ex vivo response showed dominance by HLA-C-restricted CMV-specific TCR beta clonotypes.

Points on this clonotype: Its antigen is not known.

TCRdb processed the reads anew with MiXCR; each CDR3 protein has one entry. Of some 300,000 distinct CDR3 sequences in the sample, roughly an eighth are singletons; the top ten hold 8.5% to 9%. Sequenced: PBMCs. This receptor was identified in a human donor in good health (CMV status not recorded). Some clones in this sample may be carry-over from other donors' samples.

This CDR3 is CASSTGSGNTIYF. In nucleotides, the CDR3 is TGTGCCAGCTCAACAGGCTCTGGAAACACCATATATTTT. V gene TRBV18 combines with J gene TRBJ1-3; TRBD1 is a possible D gene (5 bases). Germline values: CDR1 KGHSH, CDR2 LQKENI. The V end was cut by 5 bases, the J end by 0 bases, with 5 bases between. This CDR3 has 13 amino acids.